This TCR beta chain was documented in a study of early T cells in non-severe SARS-CoV-2 infection. At the level of the study: Chains were unpaired, as sequencing was done on bulk RNA from unsorted whole blood. The study, taken as a whole, reports: Lookups in VDJdb leaned toward anti-spike CD8 responses and missed private and CD4 specificities.

Attachment of unique molecular identifiers to individual cDNA molecules was performed. TCRdb redid the calling of the 5' RACE reads with MiXCR, one entry per CDR3 protein. The sample yields some 9,500 distinct CDR3 sequences, roughly 5% seen once. Trimming removed 6 bases from V and 6 bases from J, with 20 bases in between. The CDR3 sequence is 16 residues long. This clonotype was recorded many times. Its specificity is not known. The sequenced material came from whole blood. V is TRBV12-3 or TRBV12-4 and J is TRBJ2-2; tentative D call: TRBD2 (5 bases). The sequence was obtained from an adult who was a healthcare worker with PCR-confirmed SARS-CoV-2 infection or an uninfected control (not recorded which). The CDR3 protein is CASRTSGYSSAGELFF. CDR3 bases: TGTGCCAGCAGGACAAGCGGCTACTCGTCAGCCGGGGAGCTGTTTTTT.